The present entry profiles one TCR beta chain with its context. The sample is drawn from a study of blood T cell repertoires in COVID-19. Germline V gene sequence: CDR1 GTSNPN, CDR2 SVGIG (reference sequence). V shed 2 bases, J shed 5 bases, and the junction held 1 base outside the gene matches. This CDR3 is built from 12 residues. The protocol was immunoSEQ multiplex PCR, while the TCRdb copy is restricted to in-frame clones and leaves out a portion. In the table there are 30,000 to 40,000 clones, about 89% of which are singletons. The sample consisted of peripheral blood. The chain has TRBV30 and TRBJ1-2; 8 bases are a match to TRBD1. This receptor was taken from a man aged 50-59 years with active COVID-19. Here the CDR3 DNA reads TGTGCCTGGAGTAGGACAGGGTATGGCTACACCTTC. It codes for CAWSRTGYGYTF.